This T cell receptor beta chain was profiled in a study of somatic mutations in cytotoxic T cells in rheumatoid arthritis. Study-wide results and caveats: About an eighth of the roughly 60 patients had a largest CD8+ clone above 20% of CD8+ cells.

Here immunoSEQ multiplex PCR was the method, and the copy in TCRdb shows in-frame clones only, minus some. The sample has under 20,000 clones, 80% seen once. About this clone: As yet, its antigen is unknown.

The sequence was obtained from an adult with rheumatoid arthritis. Sequencing used CD8+ T cells sorted from blood.

This CDR3 is CASSLTDSYEQYF. Written as DNA, the CDR3 is TGTGCCAGCAGCTTAACGGACAGCTACGAGCAGTACTTC. This sequence joins TRBV7-3 and TRBJ2-7; the D gene is possibly TRBD1 (6 bases). The CDR3 is 13 residues long. Trimming left V 0 bases short and J 3 bases short, with 6 bases between. The germline V gene encodes CDR1 SGHTA and CDR2 FQGTGA. The variable domain in full, completed from reference TRBV7-3 and TRBJ2-7, reads GAGVSQTPSNKVTEKGKYVELRCDPISGHTALYWYRQSLGQGPEFLIYFQGTGAADDSGLPNDRFFAVRPEGSVSTLKIQRTERGDSAVYLCASSLTDSYEQYFGPGTRLTVT.